The present entry profiles one T cell receptor (beta chain) with its context. As yet, its antigen is unknown. The treatment here: approximately 9-day PBMC culture with coronavirus spike peptide pools or control peptides (ViraFEST assay). Oncomine TCR Beta short-read sequencing was applied to DNA from cultured CD4+ T cells. TCRdb re-analysed the PCR reads in MiXCR, keeping a single row per CDR3 protein. The table has about 3,500 distinct CDR3 sequences, 35% to 55% seen once; the top ten hold 47%. This specimen comes from a study of vaccination and CD4 T cells after COVID-19. The germline V gene has CDR1 MNHEY and CDR2 SVGEGT. Trimming removed 6 bases at V and 4 bases at J, with 15 bases between. The CDR3 runs to 14 residues.

The specimen was CD4+ T cells from blood, cultured in vitro. This receptor was taken from a human donor who had recovered from COVID-19. The chain couples TRBV6-2 or TRBV6-3 to TRBJ1-2, with D maybe TRBD1 (5 bases). This chain's CDR3 is CASRQSGAVYGYTF. CDR3 bases: TGTGCCAGCAGACAGAGCGGGGCAGTCTATGGCTACACCTTC.